This T cell receptor (beta chain) was sequenced for a study of radiotherapy plus CTLA-4 blockade in lung cancer. Trimming pared 2 bases from V and 7 bases from J, leaving 14 bases between. This CDR3 region has 14 residues. Germline values: CDR1 MDHEN, CDR2 SYDVKM. Sequenced by immunoSEQ multiplex PCR; TCRdb stores in-frame clones only, minus some. The sample contains tens of thousands of clones, more than 60% of which appear only once. The TCR originated in a human donor with non-small cell lung cancer who had a partial response to radiotherapy plus ipilimumab. Some clones in this sample may be carry-over from other donors' samples. V and J are TRBV28 and TRBJ1-1; D gene ambiguous. Sequences were derived from peripheral blood, sampled from a patient treated with radiotherapy plus ipilimumab. This chain's CDR3 is CASSLSLGRHEAFF. The CDR3 nucleotides read TGTGCCAGCAGTTTAAGCCTGGGGAGACATGAAGCTTTCTTT.